One and the same sample provided the 9 T cell receptor beta chains below, sequenced in a study of T cells in Graves' hyperthyroidism and ophthalmopathy. RNA transcripts served as the template for amplifying TCR beta CDR3 regions. The study used the HTBI primer set for a first-round RT-PCR of the TCR CDR3. TCRdb re-analysed the multiplex PCR reads in MiXCR, keeping a single row per CDR3 protein. The table records fewer than 650,000 distinct CDR3 sequences, about 14% of them present only once. Sequencing was performed on blood. These receptors were collected from a woman between 18 and 29 years old with Graves' ophthalmopathy.

The J gene is TRBJ1-2, the V gene TRBV12-3 or TRBV12-4, with 8 nucleotides matching TRBD1. The J segment lost 6 bases and the V segment lost 6 bases, leaving 9 bases of the junction unmatched. CDR3 length equals 14 residues. This CDR3 reads CASSRGTGRDGYTF. CDR3 nucleotides: TGTGCCAGCAGCCGTGGGACAGGACGAGATGGCTACACCTTC.

This clonotype was seen ten or more times. The V gene is TRBV6-5, the J gene TRBJ2-7, with 10 bases identical to TRBD1. The germline CDR1 and CDR2 sequences are MNHEY and SVGAGI. V trimming: 1 base; J trimming: 6 bases; junction bases outside the gene matches: 12. This CDR3 has 17 amino acids. The CDR3, as DNA: TGTGCCAGCAGTTACTGGACAGGGGGAAACGGGATGGCCGAGCAGTACTTC. Its translation: CASSYWTGGNGMAEQYF.

The rearrangement links TRBV28 to TRBJ2-1, with 11 positions matching TRBD2. Trimming at V came to 4 bases and at J to 7 bases, leaving 6 bases not matched to a gene. Per germline, CDR1 MDHEN and CDR2 SYDVKM. CDR3 length equals 15 residues. The DNA of the CDR3 is TGTGCCAGCAGTTCACTAGCGGGAGACGAGAATGAGCAGTTCTTC. Amino acid sequence: CASSSLAGDENEQFF.

J is TRBJ1-5 and V is TRBV7-2; no reliable D call. The germline gives CDR1 SGHTA, CDR2 FQGNSA. Trimming left V 9 bases short and J 5 bases short, with 14 bases between. The CDR3 sequence is 13 residues long. For the CDR3, the DNA is TGTGCCAGTAGTATTGGCGGGGATCAGCCCCAGCATTTT. It encodes CASSIGGDQPQHF.

This clonotype came up many times. The rearrangement joins TRBV6-2 or TRBV6-3 to TRBJ2-7, with 8 bases matching TRBD2. Trimming cost V 10 bases and J 7 bases; bases outside gene matches: 12. Germline V gives CDR1 MNHEY, CDR2 SVGEGT. The CDR3 consists of 13 residues. The CDR3 region is CATTPRLAKEQYF. CDR3 in DNA: TGTGCCACAACCCCGCGACTAGCGAAGGAGCAGTACTTC.

This clonotype was counted a few times. This sequence joins TRBV18 and TRBJ1-4; maybe TRBD1 (5 bases). V lost 3 bases to trimming and J lost 2 bases, with 13 bases between them. In germline, CDR1 is KGHSH, CDR2 LQKENI. The CDR3 contains 16 residues. The CDR3 bases are TGTGCCAGCTCACCCCCCGGGGGTGCTACTAATGAAAAACTGTTTTTT. Protein: CASSPPGGATNEKLFF.

This clonotype was found many times. The chain couples TRBV27 to TRBJ2-1, with a weak D call TRBD1 (5 bases). Trimming pared 1 base from V and 9 bases from J, leaving 7 bases between. The CDR3 has 12 amino acids. In germline, CDR1 is MNHEY, CDR2 SMNVEV (reference sequence). The chain's CDR3 is CASSLFQGEQFF. For the CDR3, the DNA is TGTGCCAGCAGTTTATTTCAGGGTGAGCAGTTCTTC.

This clonotype was picked up many times. J is TRBJ1-1 and V is TRBV20-1; D may be TRBD1 (5 bases). The CDR3 is 15 residues long. The ends were cut back, 0 bases at V and 4 bases at J, with 15 bases in the middle. Germline V lookup: CDR1 DFQATT, CDR2 SNEGSKA (reference sequence). The CDR3 nucleotides are TGCAGTGCTAGAGAGTTCGTGGGGGTTGGCACTGAAGCTTTCTTT. It encodes CSAREFVGVGTEAFF.

This clonotype was seen many times. The chain combines TRBV12-3 or TRBV12-4 with TRBJ2-4, with 7 bases that match TRBD1. Trimming at V came to 3 bases and at J to 0 bases, leaving 2 bases not matched to a gene. This CDR3 is 15 amino acids long. CDR3 region: CASSFNRGAKNIQYF. In DNA, the CDR3 is TGTGCCAGCAGTTTCAACAGGGGAGCCAAAAACATTCAGTACTTC.